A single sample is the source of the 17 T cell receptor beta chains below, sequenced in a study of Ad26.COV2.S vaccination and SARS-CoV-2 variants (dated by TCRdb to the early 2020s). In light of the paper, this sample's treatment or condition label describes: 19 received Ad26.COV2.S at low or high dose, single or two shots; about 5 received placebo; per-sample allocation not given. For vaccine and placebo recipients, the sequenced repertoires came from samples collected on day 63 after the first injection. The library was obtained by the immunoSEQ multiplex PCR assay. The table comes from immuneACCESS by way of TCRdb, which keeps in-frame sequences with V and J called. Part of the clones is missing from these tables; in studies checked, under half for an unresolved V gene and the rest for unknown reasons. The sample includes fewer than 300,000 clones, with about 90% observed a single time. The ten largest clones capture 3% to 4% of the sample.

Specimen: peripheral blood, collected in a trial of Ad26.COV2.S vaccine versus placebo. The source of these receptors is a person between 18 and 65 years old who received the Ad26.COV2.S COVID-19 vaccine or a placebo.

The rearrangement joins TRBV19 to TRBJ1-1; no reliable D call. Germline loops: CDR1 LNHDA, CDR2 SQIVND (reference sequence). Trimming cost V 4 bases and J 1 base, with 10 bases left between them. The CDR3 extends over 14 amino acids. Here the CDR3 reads CASSKWVANTEAFF. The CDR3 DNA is TGTGCCAGTAGTAAATGGGTGGCGAACACTGAAGCTTTCTTT.

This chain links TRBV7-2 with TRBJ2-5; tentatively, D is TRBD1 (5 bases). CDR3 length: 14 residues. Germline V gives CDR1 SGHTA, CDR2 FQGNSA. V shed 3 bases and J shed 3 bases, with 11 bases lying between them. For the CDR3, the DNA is TGTGCCAGCAGCTTCCAGGTGGACAAAGAGACCCAGTACTTC. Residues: CASSFQVDKETQYF.

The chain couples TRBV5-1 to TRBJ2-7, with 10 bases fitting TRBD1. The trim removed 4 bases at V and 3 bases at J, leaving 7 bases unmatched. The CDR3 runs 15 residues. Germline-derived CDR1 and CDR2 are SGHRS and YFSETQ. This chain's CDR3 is CASSLSGQGLYEQYF. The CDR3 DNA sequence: TGCGCCAGCAGCCTTTCGGGACAGGGGCTCTACGAGCAGTACTTC. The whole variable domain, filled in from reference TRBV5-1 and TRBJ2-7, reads KAGVTQTPRYLIKTRGQQVTLSCSPISGHRSVSWYQQTPGQGLQFLFEYFSETQRNKGNFPGRFSGRQFSNSRSEMNVSTLELGDSALYLCASSLSGQGLYEQYFGPGTRLTVT.

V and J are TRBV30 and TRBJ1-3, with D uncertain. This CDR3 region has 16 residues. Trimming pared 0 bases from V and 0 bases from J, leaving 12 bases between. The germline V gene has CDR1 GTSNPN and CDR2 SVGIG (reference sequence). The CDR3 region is CAWSVGVTSSGNTIYF. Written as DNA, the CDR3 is TGTGCCTGGAGTGTTGGGGTGACTAGCTCTGGAAACACCATATATTTT. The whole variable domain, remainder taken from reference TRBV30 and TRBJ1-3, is SQTIHQWPATLVQPVGSPLSLECTVEGTSNPNLYWYRQAAGRGLQLLFYSVGIGQISSEVPQNLSASRPQDRQFILSSKKLLLSDSGFYLCAWSVGVTSSGNTIYFGEGSWLTVV.

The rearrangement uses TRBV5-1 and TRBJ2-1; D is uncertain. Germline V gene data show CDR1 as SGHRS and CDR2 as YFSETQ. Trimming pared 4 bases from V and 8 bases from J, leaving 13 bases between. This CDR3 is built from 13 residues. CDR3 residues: CASSRVPRDEQFF. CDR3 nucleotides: TGCGCCAGCAGCCGGGTCCCCCGGGATGAGCAGTTCTTC.

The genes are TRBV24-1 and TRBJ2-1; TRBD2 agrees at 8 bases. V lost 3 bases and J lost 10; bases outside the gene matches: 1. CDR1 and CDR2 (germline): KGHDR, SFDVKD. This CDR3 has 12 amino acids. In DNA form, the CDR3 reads TGTGCCACCAGTGATGGGACTAGGGAGCAGTTCTTC. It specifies CATSDGTREQFF.

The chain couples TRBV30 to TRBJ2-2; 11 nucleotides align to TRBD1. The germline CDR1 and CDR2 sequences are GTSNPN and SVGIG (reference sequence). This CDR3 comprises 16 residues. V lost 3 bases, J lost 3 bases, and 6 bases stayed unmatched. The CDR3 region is CAWRGTGGRDTGELFF. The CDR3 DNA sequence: TGTGCCTGGAGAGGGACAGGGGGAAGGGACACCGGGGAGCTGTTTTTT.

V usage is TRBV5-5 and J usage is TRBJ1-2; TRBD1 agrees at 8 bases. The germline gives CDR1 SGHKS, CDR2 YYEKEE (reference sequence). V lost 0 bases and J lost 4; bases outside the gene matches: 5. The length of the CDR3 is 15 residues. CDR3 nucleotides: TGTGCCAGCAGCTTGGGCGACAGGGGAGTCTATGGCTACACCTTC. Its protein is CASSLGDRGVYGYTF. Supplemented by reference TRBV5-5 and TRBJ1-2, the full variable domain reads DAGVTQSPTHLIKTRGQQVTLRCSPISGHKSVSWYQQVLGQGPQFIFQYYEKEERGRGNFPDRFSARQFPNYSSELNVNALLLGDSALYLCASSLGDRGVYGYTFGSGTRLTVV.

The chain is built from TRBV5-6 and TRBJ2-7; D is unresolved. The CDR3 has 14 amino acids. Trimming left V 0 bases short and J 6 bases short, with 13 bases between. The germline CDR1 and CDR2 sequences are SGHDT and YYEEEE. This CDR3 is CASSLDIPASEQYF. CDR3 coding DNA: TGTGCCAGCAGCTTGGACATCCCCGCTAGCGAGCAGTACTTC.

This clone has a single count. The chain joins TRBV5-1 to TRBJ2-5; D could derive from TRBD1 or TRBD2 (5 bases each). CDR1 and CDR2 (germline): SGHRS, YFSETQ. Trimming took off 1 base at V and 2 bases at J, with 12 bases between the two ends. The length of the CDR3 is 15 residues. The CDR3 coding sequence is TGCGCCAGCAGCTTGAATTTGGGACCACAAGAGACCCAGTACTTC. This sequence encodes CASSLNLGPQETQYF.

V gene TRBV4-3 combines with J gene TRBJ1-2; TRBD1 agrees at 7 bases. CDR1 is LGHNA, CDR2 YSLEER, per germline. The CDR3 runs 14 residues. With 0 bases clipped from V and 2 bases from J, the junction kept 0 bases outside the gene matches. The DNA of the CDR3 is TGCGCCAGCAGCCAAGACAGGGGGAACTATGGCTACACCTTC. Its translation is CASSQDRGNYGYTF.

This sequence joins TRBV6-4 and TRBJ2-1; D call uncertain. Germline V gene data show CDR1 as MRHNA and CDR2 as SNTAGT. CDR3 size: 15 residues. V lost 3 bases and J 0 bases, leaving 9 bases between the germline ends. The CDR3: CASSEGLSSYNEQFF. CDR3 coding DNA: TGTGCCAGCAGTGAAGGGCTTAGCTCCTACAATGAGCAGTTCTTC.

The CDR3 loop reads CARQGTGELFF. CDR3 bases: TGTGCCCGACAGGGAACCGGGGAGCTGTTTTTT. The chain carries TRBV30 and TRBJ2-2; 7 bases agree with TRBD1. The CDR3 contains 11 residues. V lost 8 bases, J lost 5 bases, and 2 bases stayed unmatched. Germline CDR1 GTSNPN, CDR2 SVGIG (reference sequence).

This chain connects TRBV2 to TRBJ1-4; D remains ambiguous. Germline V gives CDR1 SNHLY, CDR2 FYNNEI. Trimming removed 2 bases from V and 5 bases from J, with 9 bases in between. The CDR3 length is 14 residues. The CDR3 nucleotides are TGTGCCAGCAGTGAATCCCGTTCCAATGAAAAACTGTTTTTT. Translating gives CASSESRSNEKLFF. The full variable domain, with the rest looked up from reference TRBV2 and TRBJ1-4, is EPEVTQTPSHQVTQMGQEVILRCVPISNHLYFYWYRQILGQKVEFLVSFYNNEISEKSEIFDDQFSVERPDGSNFTLKIRSTKLEDSAMYFCASSESRSNEKLFFGSGTQLSVL.

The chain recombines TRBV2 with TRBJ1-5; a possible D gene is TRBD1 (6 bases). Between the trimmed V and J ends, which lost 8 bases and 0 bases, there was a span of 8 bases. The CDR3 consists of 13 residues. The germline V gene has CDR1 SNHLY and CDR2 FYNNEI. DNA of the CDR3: TGTGCCAGCGAGGACAGTAGCAATCAGCCCCAGCATTTT. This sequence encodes CASEDSSNQPQHF.

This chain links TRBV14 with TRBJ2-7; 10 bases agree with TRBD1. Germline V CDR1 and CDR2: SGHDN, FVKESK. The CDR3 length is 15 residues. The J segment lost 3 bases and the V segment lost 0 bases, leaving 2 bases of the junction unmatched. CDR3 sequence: CASSQEDRGYYEQYF. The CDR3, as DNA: TGTGCCAGCAGCCAAGAGGACAGGGGGTACTACGAGCAGTACTTC.

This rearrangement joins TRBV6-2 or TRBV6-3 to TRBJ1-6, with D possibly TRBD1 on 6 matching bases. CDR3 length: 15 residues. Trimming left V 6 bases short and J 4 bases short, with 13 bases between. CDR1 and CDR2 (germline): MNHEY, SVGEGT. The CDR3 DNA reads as TGTGCCAGCAGGTACAGGGAGGCATATAATTCACCCCTCCACTTT. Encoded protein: CASRYREAYNSPLHF.